This is a list of T cell receptor beta chains from one sample in a study of T cell responses to AZD1222 COVID-19 vaccine. Here immunoSEQ multiplex PCR was the method, and the copy in TCRdb shows in-frame clones only, minus some. This sample has 120,000 to 150,000 clones, with 70% to 90% found just once. The source was peripheral blood, collected on day 0 of AZD1222 vaccination. The receptors come from an adult in good health. Both conserved end residues are part of each CDR3. D genes are given only for firm matches. Part of the rows lack a size; the others show once, few, many or a class for expanded clones.

d_gene: .
v_gene: TRBV6-5
abundance: .
j_gene: TRBJ1-5
CDR3aa: CASREGGYSNQPQHF
CDR3nt: TGTGCCAGCAGGGAGGGGGGGTATAGCAATCAGCCCCAGCATTTT

d_gene: TRBD1
v_gene: TRBV6-6
abundance: once
j_gene: TRBJ2-7
CDR3aa: CASSYAGGPYEQYF
CDR3nt: TGTGCCAGCAGTTACGCAGGGGGTCCCTACGAGCAGTACTTC

d_gene: .
v_gene: TRBV27
abundance: .
j_gene: TRBJ2-2
CDR3aa: CASSLGVLAGELFF
CDR3nt: TGTGCCAGCAGTTTAGGGGTGTTGGCCGGGGAGCTGTTTTTT

d_gene: .
v_gene: TRBV14
abundance: .
j_gene: TRBJ1-6
CDR3aa: CASSQYLGGSPLHF
CDR3nt: TGTGCCAGCAGCCAGTACCTGGGTGGATCACCCCTCCACTTT

d_gene: .
v_gene: TRBV7-2
abundance: .
j_gene: TRBJ2-1
CDR3aa: CASSWSRGGNEQFF
CDR3nt: TGTGCCAGCAGCTGGTCCAGGGGTGGCAATGAGCAGTTCTTC

d_gene: TRBD1
v_gene: TRBV29-1
abundance: .
j_gene: TRBJ2-7
CDR3aa: CSVAMSRDRVRYCEQYF
CDR3nt: TGCAGCGTTGCTATGTCCCGGGACAGGGTTCGGTATTGCGAGCAGTACTTC

d_gene: .
v_gene: TRBV4-3
abundance: .
j_gene: TRBJ1-1
CDR3aa: CASSQIRGGTEAFF
CDR3nt: TGCGCCAGCAGCCAGATTAGAGGGGGCACTGAAGCTTTCTTT

d_gene: .
v_gene: TRBV6-2/TRBV6-3
abundance: .
j_gene: TRBJ1-1
CDR3aa: CASSYRGAMNTEAFF
CDR3nt: TGTGCCAGCAGTTACAGGGGTGCTATGAACACTGAAGCTTTCTTT

d_gene: .
v_gene: TRBV7-9
abundance: .
j_gene: TRBJ1-4
CDR3aa: CASSFLRLGRGNEKLFF
CDR3nt: TGTGCCAGCAGCTTCTTGAGGCTGGGTAGGGGTAATGAAAAACTGTTTTTT

d_gene: .
v_gene: TRBV3-1/TRBV3-2
abundance: .
j_gene: TRBJ1-2
CDR3aa: CASSQDPGISGYTF
CDR3nt: TGTGCCAGCAGCCAAGACCCGGGGATCAGTGGCTACACCTTC

d_gene: TRBD1
v_gene: TRBV4-3
abundance: .
j_gene: TRBJ1-2
CDR3aa: CASSQLGQGGEGYTF
CDR3nt: TGCGCCAGCAGCCAGCTCGGACAGGGAGGGGAAGGCTACACCTTC

d_gene: TRBD1
v_gene: TRBV20-1
abundance: .
j_gene: TRBJ1-4
CDR3aa: CSASSLPGTENEKLFF
CDR3nt: TGCAGTGCTAGTTCACTTCCCGGGACAGAAAATGAAAAACTGTTTTTT

d_gene: TRBD1
v_gene: TRBV5-1
abundance: .
j_gene: TRBJ1-2
CDR3aa: CASSSGQGAYGYTF
CDR3nt: TGCGCCAGCAGCTCCGGACAGGGGGCGTATGGCTACACCTTC

d_gene: .
v_gene: TRBV5-4
abundance: .
j_gene: TRBJ2-3
CDR3aa: CASSKAGDWADTQYF
CDR3nt: TGTGCCAGCAGTAAAGCAGGAGATTGGGCAGATACGCAGTATTTT

d_gene: .
v_gene: TRBV18
abundance: .
j_gene: TRBJ1-3
CDR3aa: CASSPKTGISGNTIYF
CDR3nt: TGTGCCAGCTCACCGAAAACGGGTATATCTGGAAACACCATATATTTT

d_gene: .
v_gene: TRBV6-5
abundance: .
j_gene: TRBJ1-2
CDR3aa: CASRREGRKYGYTF
CDR3nt: TGTGCCAGCAGGAGGGAGGGACGGAAATATGGCTACACCTTC

d_gene: .
v_gene: TRBV15
abundance: .
j_gene: TRBJ1-5
CDR3aa: CATSRDLQGGQPQHF
CDR3nt: TGTGCCACCAGCAGAGATCTCCAGGGTGGACAGCCCCAGCATTTT

d_gene: TRBD1
v_gene: TRBV7-9
abundance: .
j_gene: TRBJ1-2
CDR3aa: CASSSRTGIYGYTF
CDR3nt: TGTGCCAGCAGCTCAAGGACAGGGATTTATGGCTACACCTTC

d_gene: .
v_gene: TRBV19
abundance: .
j_gene: TRBJ2-7
CDR3aa: CASSPPSGPYEQYF
CDR3nt: TGTGCCAGTAGTCCCCCAAGCGGCCCCTACGAGCAGTACTTC

d_gene: .
v_gene: TRBV6-6
abundance: .
j_gene: TRBJ1-1
CDR3aa: CASSYMIGGAFF
CDR3nt: TGTGCCAGCAGTTACATGATCGGGGGGGCTTTCTTT

d_gene: TRBD2
v_gene: TRBV27
abundance: .
j_gene: TRBJ2-1
CDR3aa: CASSFGVAGIYEQFF
CDR3nt: TGTGCCAGCAGTTTCGGGGTAGCGGGAATCTATGAGCAGTTCTTC

d_gene: .
v_gene: TRBV29-1
abundance: .
j_gene: TRBJ2-1
CDR3aa: CSVGQGGIPYNEQFF
CDR3nt: TGCAGCGTTGGCCAGGGGGGGATCCCCTACAATGAGCAGTTCTTC

d_gene: .
v_gene: TRBV20-1
abundance: .
j_gene: TRBJ2-3
CDR3aa: CSASPSARTDTQYF
CDR3nt: TGCAGTGCTAGTCCCTCTGCGAGAACAGATACGCAGTATTTT

d_gene: .
v_gene: TRBV6-5
abundance: .
j_gene: TRBJ2-7
CDR3aa: CASSPFSGGTYEQYF
CDR3nt: TGTGCCAGCAGCCCATTCAGCGGAGGGACTTACGAGCAGTACTTC

d_gene: TRBD2
v_gene: TRBV28
abundance: .
j_gene: TRBJ2-3
CDR3aa: CASSFLTSGFGTDTQYF
CDR3nt: TGTGCCAGCAGTTTCCTGACTAGCGGGTTTGGCACAGATACGCAGTATTTT

d_gene: .
v_gene: TRBV10-3
abundance: .
j_gene: TRBJ1-2
CDR3aa: CAISESGEGYTF
CDR3nt: TGTGCCATCAGTGAGTCCGGGGAGGGCTACACCTTC

d_gene: .
v_gene: TRBV21-1
abundance: .
j_gene: TRBJ1-3
CDR3aa: CASSKGRDEHSGNTIYF
CDR3nt: TGTGCCAGCAGCAAAGGCCGTGACGAACACTCTGGAAACACCATATATTTT

d_gene: .
v_gene: TRBV24-1
abundance: .
j_gene: TRBJ2-1
CDR3aa: CATSVPGMDEQFF
CDR3nt: TGTGCCACCAGTGTGCCGGGTATGGATGAGCAGTTCTTC

d_gene: .
v_gene: TRBV5-1
abundance: .
j_gene: TRBJ2-1
CDR3aa: CASSLDVGNEQFF
CDR3nt: TGCGCCAGCAGCTTGGACGTAGGTAATGAGCAGTTCTTC

d_gene: .
v_gene: TRBV6-2/TRBV6-3
abundance: .
j_gene: TRBJ2-7
CDR3aa: CASSYNQGPLYEQYF
CDR3nt: TGTGCCAGCAGTTATAATCAGGGCCCTCTCTACGAGCAGTACTTC

d_gene: .
v_gene: TRBV6-2/TRBV6-3
abundance: .
j_gene: TRBJ2-2
CDR3aa: CASSPQGLGTGELFF
CDR3nt: TGTGCCAGCAGCCCGCAGGGGCTTGGCACCGGGGAGCTGTTTTTT